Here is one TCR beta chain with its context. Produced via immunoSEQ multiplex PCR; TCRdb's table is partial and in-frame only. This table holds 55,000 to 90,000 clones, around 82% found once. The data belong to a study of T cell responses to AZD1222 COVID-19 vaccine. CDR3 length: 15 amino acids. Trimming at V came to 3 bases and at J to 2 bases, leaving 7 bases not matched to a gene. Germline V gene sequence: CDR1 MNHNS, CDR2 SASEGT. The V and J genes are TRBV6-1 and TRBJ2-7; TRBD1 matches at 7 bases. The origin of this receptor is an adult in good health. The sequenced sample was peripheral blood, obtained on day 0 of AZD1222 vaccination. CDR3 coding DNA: TGTGCCAGCAGTGACCCGGGACAGCCGCCCTACGAGCAGTACTTC. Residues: CASSDPGQPPYEQYF.